This T cell receptor beta chain was captured in a study of blood T cells in healthy people across ages. Those donating, healthy Caucasian individuals from Russia, were aged roughly 6 to 90. Primers used in a second PCR of roughly 6 to 12 cycles were a sample-barcoded 5' primer and a J-beta primer mix. One entry per CDR3 protein results from TCRdb running MiXCR on the 5' RACE reads. The data show some 550,000 distinct CDR3 sequences, with 47% seen just once and approximately 25% held by the top ten. CDR1 is DFQATT, CDR2 SNEGSKA, per germline (reference sequence). The CDR3 is 14 residues long. Sequencing was carried out using blood. This receptor was identified in an elderly man in good health. J is TRBJ2-3 and V is TRBV20-1; 11 nucleotides match TRBD1. This chain's CDR3 is CSLEGQGESDTQYF. Written as DNA, the CDR3 is TGCAGCCTAGAGGGACAGGGGGAATCAGATACGCAGTATTTT.